This TCR beta chain emerged from a study of blood T cell repertoires in COVID-19. At the level of the study: T cells, B-cell-depleted T cells, or PBMCs supplied cDNA or gDNA.

Patients at the Seattle site were enrolled during active infection and followed longitudinally. V was shortened by 4 bases and J by 0 bases, with 13 bases between the two germline ends. The CDR3 consists of 16 residues. The germline V gene has CDR1 MDHEN and CDR2 SYDVKM. As handled by the study authors: Reference gene primers were amplified, and this amplification served to estimate nucleated cell counts. Produced via immunoSEQ multiplex PCR; TCRdb's table is partial and in-frame only. V, J and clone size are taken as reported in that table, and D and trimming were inferred from the DNA itself. In the table there are 250,000 to 350,000 clones, around 85% of which are singletons.

Input material: peripheral blood. The rearrangement uses TRBV28 and TRBJ1-3; D call uncertain. The sequence came from a human donor with COVID-19, enrolled during active disease. The donor label of this sample is uncertain. CDR3 coding DNA: TGTGCCAGCAGTTCAACACCTGACTACTCTGGAAACACCATATATTTT. Its translation: CASSSTPDYSGNTIYF.